This entry features one TCR beta chain sequence. This entry is derived from a study of glioma-infiltrating T cells after dendritic cell vaccination. Study-level information: Three intradermal dendritic cell vaccine injections were given every two weeks.

Method: immunoSEQ multiplex PCR; TCRdb's copy keeps in-frame clones and lacks some. In the table there are about 100,000 clones, around three quarters of which are singletons. The CDR3 totals 15 residues. Trimming pared 4 bases from V and 2 bases from J, leaving 13 bases between. CDR1 is SGHRS and CDR2 is YFSETQ in the germline V gene. The input for sequencing was blood, taken before dendritic cell vaccination. The clonotype comes from a human donor with glioblastoma. The chain is built from TRBV5-1 and TRBJ2-1; tentative D call: TRBD2 (5 bases). The DNA of the CDR3 is TGCGCCAGCAGCCAAGGGAGCGGCCCCTACAATGAGCAGTTCTTC. Amino acid sequence: CASSQGSGPYNEQFF.